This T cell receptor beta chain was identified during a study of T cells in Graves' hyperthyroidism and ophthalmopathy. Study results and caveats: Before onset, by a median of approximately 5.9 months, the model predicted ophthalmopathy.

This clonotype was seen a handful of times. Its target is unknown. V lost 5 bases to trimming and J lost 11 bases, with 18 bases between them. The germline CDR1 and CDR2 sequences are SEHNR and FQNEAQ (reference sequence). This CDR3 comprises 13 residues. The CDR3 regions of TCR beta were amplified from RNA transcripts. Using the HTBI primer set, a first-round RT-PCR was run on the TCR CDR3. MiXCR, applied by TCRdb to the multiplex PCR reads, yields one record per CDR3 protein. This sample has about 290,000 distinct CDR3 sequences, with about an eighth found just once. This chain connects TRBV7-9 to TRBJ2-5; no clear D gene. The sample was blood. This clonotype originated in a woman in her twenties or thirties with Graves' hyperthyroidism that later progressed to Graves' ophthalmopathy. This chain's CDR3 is CASSPPPYLAQYF. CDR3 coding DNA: TGTGCCAGCAGCCCGCCACCCTACTTAGCACAGTACTTC.